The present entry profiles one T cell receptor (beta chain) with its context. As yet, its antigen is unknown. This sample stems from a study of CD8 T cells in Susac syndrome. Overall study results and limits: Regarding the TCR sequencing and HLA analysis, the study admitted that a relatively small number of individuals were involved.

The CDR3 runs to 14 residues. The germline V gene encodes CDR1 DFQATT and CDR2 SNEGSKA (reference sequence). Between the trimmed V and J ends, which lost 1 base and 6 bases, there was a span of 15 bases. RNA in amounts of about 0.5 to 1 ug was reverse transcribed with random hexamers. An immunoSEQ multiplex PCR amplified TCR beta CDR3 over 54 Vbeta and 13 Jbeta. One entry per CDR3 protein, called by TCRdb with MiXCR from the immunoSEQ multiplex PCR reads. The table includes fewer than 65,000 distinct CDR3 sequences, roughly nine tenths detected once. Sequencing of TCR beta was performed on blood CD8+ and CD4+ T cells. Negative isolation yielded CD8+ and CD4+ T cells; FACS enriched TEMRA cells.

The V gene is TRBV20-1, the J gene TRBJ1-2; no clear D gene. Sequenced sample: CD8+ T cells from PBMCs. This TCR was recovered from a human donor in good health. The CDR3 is CSARVIPGGDGYTF. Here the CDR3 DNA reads TGCAGTGCTAGAGTCATCCCAGGAGGTGATGGCTACACCTTC.